This T cell receptor (beta chain) is from a study of shared clonotypes between healthy human individuals. This clone was recorded only once. Sequencing was performed with immunoSEQ multiplex PCR; in TCRdb, only in-frame clones are kept and a portion is missing. The sample consists of roughly 2.2 million clones, around 92% of them appearing once. The clonotype originates from a man younger than 35 in good health. Some clones in this sample may be carry-over from other donors' samples. Sequenced material: naive CD4+ T cells from PBMCs. The subset here: CD45RA+ positively selected.

CDR3: CASRTATNTGELFF. DNA of the CDR3: TGTGCCAGCAGAACGGCGACGAACACCGGGGAGCTGTTTTTT. V usage is TRBV19 and J usage is TRBJ2-2; D is uncertain. The CDR3 has 14 amino acids. Germline loops: CDR1 LNHDA, CDR2 SQIVND (reference sequence). V lost 9 bases to trimming and J lost 0 bases, with 11 bases between them.